Presented here are 25 T cell receptor beta chains from one specimen sequenced in a study of T cells in Graves' hyperthyroidism and ophthalmopathy (dated by TCRdb to the late 2010s). Receptor amplification or capture employed multiplex PCR. The run used an Illumina HiSeq 2000. TCR beta CDR3 regions were amplified from RNA transcripts. The TCR CDR3 was subjected to a first round of RT-PCR using the HTBI primer set and the Qiagen OneStep RT-PCR kit. TCRdb reprocessing: public reads trimmed at Q25 with fastp, clones called with MiXCR, in-frame beta chains kept. CDR3 protein duplicates are merged, each entry listing the most common genes and DNA. The sample table holds around 250,000 distinct CDR3 sequences, of which approximately 14% were seen once. 13% of the sample goes to the ten largest clones. Material: blood. The source is a woman aged 40 to 49 with Graves' hyperthyroidism that later progressed to Graves' ophthalmopathy.

This clonotype has at least ten counts. The chain joins TRBV19 to TRBJ1-2; D is undetermined. This CDR3 comprises 12 residues. Germline CDR1 LNHDA, CDR2 SQIVND (reference sequence). V was clipped by 7 bases and J by 4 bases, with 10 bases between them. This chain's CDR3 is CASTSDVYGYTF. CDR3 sequence (DNA): TGTGCCAGTACCTCGGACGTCTATGGCTACACCTTC.

This clonotype was recorded at least ten times. The V and J genes are TRBV11-3 and TRBJ2-7, with 11 bases fitting TRBD2. This CDR3 comprises 15 residues. The V gene end was trimmed by 7 bases and the J gene end by 7 bases; junction bases not matched to a gene: 12. Germline CDR1 and CDR2: SGHNT and YENEEA. The CDR3 reads CASIAFSGRAEEQYF. CDR3 coding DNA: TGTGCCAGCATCGCCTTTAGCGGGAGGGCGGAGGAGCAGTACTTC.

This clonotype was detected many times. This chain links TRBV19 with TRBJ2-1; D is undetermined. Germline CDR1 and CDR2: LNHDA and SQIVND (reference sequence). CDR3 size: 16 residues. The V end lost 1 base, the J end lost 0 bases, and 10 bases lay between the germline ends. CDR3 loop: CASSIGSRSSYNEQFF. CDR3 DNA sequence: TGTGCCAGTAGTATAGGTTCGAGGTCCTCCTACAATGAGCAGTTCTTC.

This clonotype was found many times. The chain is built from TRBV10-3 and TRBJ2-7; D not certain. The CDR3 runs 12 residues. The ends were cut back, 8 bases at V and 5 bases at J, with 13 bases in the middle. Germline CDR1 ENHRY, CDR2 SYGVKD. Here the CDR3 DNA reads TGTGCCATCGCCCCCCGTGGGGACGAGCAGTACTTC. Translation: CAIAPRGDEQYF.

This clonotype was detected ten times or more. This chain links TRBV7-9 with TRBJ2-3; 8 bases map to TRBD1. CDR1 is SEHNR, CDR2 FQNEAQ, per germline (reference sequence). The length of the CDR3 is 16 residues. V trimming: 1 base; J trimming: 2 bases; junction bases outside the gene matches: 5. CDR3 amino acids: CASSLGQGADTDTQYF. CDR3 in DNA: TGTGCCAGCAGCTTAGGCCAGGGGGCAGACACAGATACGCAGTATTTT.

The table lists this clonotype with many counts. V and J are TRBV29-1 and TRBJ2-5, with TRBD2 matching over 12 bases. CDR1 is SQVTM, CDR2 ANQGSEA, per germline. This CDR3 spans 15 amino acids. V lost 6 bases and J lost 1; bases outside the gene matches: 6. The CDR3 region has the DNA TGCAGCGTCAGACCGGGACTAGCGGGCCAAGAGACCCAGTACTTC. It encodes CSVRPGLAGQETQYF.

The chain carries TRBV7-3 and TRBJ2-2, with TRBD1 as a possible D gene (6 bases). Between the trimmed V and J ends, which lost 1 base and 8 bases, there was a span of 8 bases. Per the germline V gene, CDR1 is SGHTA and CDR2 is FQGTGA. CDR3 length: 13 amino acids. This CDR3 is CASSLKGVGELFF. The CDR3 DNA follows: TGTGCCAGCAGCTTAAAGGGGGTTGGGGAGCTGTTTTTT.

This clonotype occurred a few times. The chain employs TRBV6-2 or TRBV6-3 and TRBJ1-2, with 7 bases matching TRBD1. This CDR3 is 18 amino acids long. The V gene's germline CDR1 is MNHEY and CDR2 SVGEGT. V lost 5 bases, J lost 0 bases, and 15 bases stayed unmatched. The CDR3 is CASSDLFRGTVANYGYTF. The CDR3 DNA is TGTGCCAGCAGTGACCTATTTCGTGGGACAGTAGCTAACTATGGCTACACCTTC.

This clonotype was recorded many times. The rearrangement links TRBV7-3 to TRBJ2-7, with TRBD1 matching 7 bases. Germline assignment: CDR1 SGHTA and CDR2 FQGTGA. V shed 4 bases and J 2 bases; nucleotides not matched to a gene: 5. The CDR3 has 14 residues. The CDR3 spells CASSSGQPPYEQYF. The CDR3 DNA reads TGTGCCAGCAGCTCGGGACAGCCTCCCTACGAGCAGTACTTC.

At least ten counts were recorded for this clonotype. The CDR3 DNA follows: TGTGCCAGCAGTTTAGGGCGGAACAGCTACTCATATGGCTACACCTTC. It encodes CASSLGRNSYSYGYTF. The rearrangement links TRBV12-3 or TRBV12-4 to TRBJ1-2; D is undetermined. Deletions cut 1 base from V and 5 bases from J, with 17 bases between. CDR3 length: 16 residues.

This clonotype was seen at least ten times. The V gene is TRBV6-1, the J gene TRBJ1-3; maybe TRBD1 (6 bases). Trimming removed 6 bases from V and 3 bases from J, with 12 bases in between. Germline CDR1 is MNHNS and CDR2 is SASEGT. The CDR3 has 14 residues. The CDR3 nucleotides are TGTGCCAGCAGAACAGGGCTAGGTGGAAACACCATATATTTT. This translates into CASRTGLGGNTIYF.

The chain recombines TRBV6-1 with TRBJ2-3; the match to TRBD2 covers 13 bases. Germline loops: CDR1 MNHNS, CDR2 SASEGT. This CDR3 is 15 amino acids long. V was clipped by 6 bases and J by 6 bases; unmatched bases: 6. The CDR3 region has the DNA TGTGCCAGCAGCCGCGGACTAGCGGGAGCTGATACGCAGTATTTT. This sequence encodes CASSRGLAGADTQYF.

V usage is TRBV27 and J usage is TRBJ2-3; no clear D. The germline V gene has CDR1 MNHEY and CDR2 SMNVEV (reference sequence). This CDR3 has 14 amino acids. The germline V and J ends were trimmed by 3 bases and 4 bases, with 11 bases remaining between them. CDR3 sequence: CASSFAPWADTQYF. The CDR3 nucleotides are TGTGCCAGCAGTTTCGCCCCATGGGCAGATACGCAGTATTTT.

This CDR3 reads CASSLRAGEKTDTQYF. The CDR3 DNA follows: TGTGCCAGCAGTCTTAGGGCGGGAGAAAAAACAGATACGCAGTATTTT. This chain connects TRBV4-2 to TRBJ2-3, with 7 positions matching TRBD2. V lost 6 bases, J lost 3 bases, and 12 bases stayed unmatched. The CDR3 sequence is 16 residues long. Looked up from germline, CDR1 is LGHNA and CDR2 is YNFKEQ.

This clonotype was found many times. This chain joins TRBV28 and TRBJ2-7; D is ambiguous. The germline V and J ends were trimmed by 2 bases and 4 bases, with 12 bases remaining between them. The CDR3 totals 14 residues. CDR1 is MDHEN and CDR2 is SYDVKM in the germline V gene. In DNA form, the CDR3 reads TGTGCCAGCAGTTTAACCACGGTGCGTTACGAGCAGTACTTC. Its protein product is CASSLTTVRYEQYF.

This clonotype occurred a few times. CDR3 bases: TGCGCCAGCAGCTTGGATGGACAGGGACCCCCGCAGTATTTT. Translating it yields CASSLDGQGPPQYF. The chain links TRBV5-1 to TRBJ2-3; 8 nucleotides align to TRBD1. CDR1 is SGHRS, CDR2 YFSETQ, per germline. Unmatched junction bases numbered 7, after V lost 0 bases and J lost 10 bases. The CDR3 has 14 residues.

This clonotype was seen repeatedly, ten times or more. This chain links TRBV15 with TRBJ2-1, with D uncertain. The V gene lost 3 bases and the J gene lost 7 bases, with 7 bases spanning the gap. From germline, CDR1 is LNHNV and CDR2 YYDKDF (reference sequence). This CDR3 contains 12 residues. The CDR3 region is CATSRTSNEQFF. CDR3 DNA sequence: TGTGCCACCAGCAGGACGTCGAATGAGCAGTTCTTC.

This clonotype was picked up many times. The chain is built from TRBV9 and TRBJ1-1; the match to TRBD1 covers 8 bases. This CDR3 has 15 amino acids. With V trimmed by 3 bases and J by 1 base, 5 bases remained unmatched. The germline V gene encodes CDR1 SGDLS and CDR2 YYNGEE. CDR3 residues: CASSAPGTGNTEAFF. For the CDR3, the DNA is TGTGCCAGCAGCGCCCCTGGGACAGGGAACACTGAAGCTTTCTTT.

This clonotype has a count of ten or more. This chain joins TRBV7-9 and TRBJ2-5; 11 positions match TRBD2. The germline V gene encodes CDR1 SEHNR and CDR2 FQNEAQ (reference sequence). V dropped 5 bases and J dropped 4; count of bases not matched to a gene: 12. This CDR3 region has 17 residues. The CDR3 DNA sequence: TGTGCCAGCAGCCCTAAGAGATTAGCGGGAGGGCCAGAGACCCAGTACTTC. It is translated as CASSPKRLAGGPETQYF.

This clonotype was observed a few times. The V call is TRBV20-1, the J call TRBJ2-1; D is unclear. Trimming removed 6 bases at V and 9 bases at J, with 21 bases between. Per germline, CDR1 DFQATT and CDR2 SNEGSKA (reference sequence). The CDR3 extends over 14 amino acids. For the CDR3, the DNA is TGCAGTGCAACTTTCGGGCGCCTAAACGGTGAGCAGTTCTTC. Residues: CSATFGRLNGEQFF.

This clonotype was found many times. The genes are TRBV5-1 and TRBJ2-7; 9 bases line up with TRBD2. The CDR3 contains 14 residues. The V gene end was trimmed by 5 bases and the J gene end by 7 bases; junction bases not matched to a gene: 10. Germline V gene sequence: CDR1 SGHRS, CDR2 YFSETQ. The DNA of the CDR3 is TGCGCCAGCAGGCCCGGGACTAGCCTGGGAGAGCAGTACTTC. Translated, it gives CASRPGTSLGEQYF.

This clonotype was found many times. The rearrangement uses TRBV15 and TRBJ2-7; no reliable D call. V was shortened by 0 bases and J by 6 bases, with 9 bases between the two germline ends. This CDR3 has 13 amino acids. Germline V gene data show CDR1 as LNHNV and CDR2 as YYDKDF (reference sequence). The CDR3 coding sequence is TGTGCCACCAGCAGAGAGCAAAGCTCCGAGCAGTACTTC. Protein sequence: CATSREQSSEQYF. Variable domain in full (rest from reference TRBV15 and TRBJ2-7): DAMVIQNPRYQVTQFGKPVTLSCSQTLNHNVMYWYQQKSSQAPKLLFHYYDKDFNNEADTPDNFQSRRPNTSFCFLDIRSPGLGDTAMYLCATSREQSSEQYFGPGTRLTVT.

The chain couples TRBV6-1 to TRBJ2-7; perhaps TRBD1 as D (5 bases). Germline CDR1 is MNHNS and CDR2 is SASEGT. Trimming removed 0 bases at V and 3 bases at J, with 9 bases between. CDR3 length: 14 residues. In nucleotides, the CDR3 is TGTGCCAGCAGTGAAGCCTGGACAAGCTACGAGCAGTACTTC. As protein: CASSEAWTSYEQYF.

This clonotype was seen repeatedly, ten times or more. The chain has TRBV28 and TRBJ1-4; 9 nucleotides match TRBD1. This CDR3 has 16 amino acids. Germline CDR1 is MDHEN and CDR2 is SYDVKM. Trimming cost V 5 bases and J 8 bases; bases outside gene matches: 12. The CDR3 DNA reads TGTGCCAGCAGTCCGCCGGGACAGGGAAGGCGGGAAAAACTGTTTTTT. Amino acids: CASSPPGQGRREKLFF.

The chain carries TRBV28 and TRBJ2-6; D unclear. The germline V gene encodes CDR1 MDHEN and CDR2 SYDVKM. The V gene lost 5 bases and the J gene lost 2 bases, with 10 bases spanning the gap. The CDR3 is made up of 15 amino acids. CDR3 nucleotides: TGTGCCAGCAGTCAAGGGTTGGCTGGGGCCAACGTCCTGACTTTC. Translating gives CASSQGLAGANVLTF.